This TCR beta chain was captured in a study of blood T cell repertoires in COVID-19 (TCRdb year 2020). Regarding the research as a whole: Collaborator samples came from the United States, Italy and Spain and covered acute and convalescent phases of COVID-19. The material from the prospective study consisted of cDNA or gDNA derived from T cells, B-cell-depleted T cells, or PBMCs. The dataset comprised deeply sampled blood TCRbeta repertoires from subjects exposed to, actively infected with, or recovered from COVID-19. The repertoires were released in a freely available public database intended as a resource for research on the immune response to SARS-CoV-2. Samples were obtained from the ongoing ImmuneRACE study (first 160 participants) and from about 1,300 subjects provided by 6 global collaborators. Sample metadata almost always included a de-identified subject ID, COVID-19 status, age in years and sex. Where HLA class I and class II types were available, the types were taken from metadata supplied by the sample provider, not from assay-based typing.

Collaborating institutions collected whole blood in K2EDTA tubes following their own protocols. For TCRbeta analysis, collaborator samples were shipped as frozen whole blood, as isolated PBMCs, or as DNA extracted from either sample type. The immunoSEQ Assay, a bias-controlled multiplex PCR, was used to amplify TCRbeta CDR3 regions from genomic DNA. In the original analysis: The number of nucleated cells in each sample was estimated by amplification of reference gene primers within the assay. To quantify the absolute abundance of each unique TCRbeta CDR3 rearrangement, sequence reads were collapsed and filtered. For each sample, productive Simpson clonality was calculated as the square root of Simpson's diversity index across productive rearrangements. Drawn from immuneACCESS, this table holds only the in-frame rearrangements with V and J called that TCRdb kept. Clones are partly lost; checked studies trace under half to an unresolved V gene and leave the rest unexplained. D and trimming were read from the DNA, whereas the V and J calls and clone size are those reported in that table. The sample table lists some 110,000 clones, about 88% of them with a count of one. The ten largest clones capture approximately 1.3% of the sample.

The study at large found these results: The quantity of clinical and demographic metadata differed by source and by participant and was supplied without curation.

Note on this clone: Its antigen is not yet known. Per-nucleotide qualities are absent, and no much larger clonotype sits a single base away.

CDR1 SEHNR and CDR2 FQNEAQ were looked up in the germline V gene (reference sequence). A distance of 9 bases separates the germline ends of V and J, which lose 2 bases and 5 bases respectively. Reading from cysteine to phenylalanine, the CDR3 counts 14 amino acids. Of all the DNA, just the CDR3 is kept, 42 bases in frame from base 1. The chain is assembled from TRBV7-9 and TRBJ1-4, and possibly TRBD1, on 6 matching bases. This receptor was identified in a man aged 40-50 years with acute or convalescent COVID-19. The sample taken for sequencing was peripheral blood. The sequence in DNA is TGTGCCAGCAGCTTATGGCAGGGGAATGAAAAACTGTTTTTT. This codes for CASSLWQGNEKLFF. Outside the CDR3, residues come from the reference TRBV7-9 and TRBJ1-4 proteins, so the full variable domain is: DTGVSQNPRHKITKRGQNVTFRCDPISEHNRLYWYRQTLGQGPEFLTYFQNEAQLEKSRLLSDRFSAERPKGSFSTLEIQRTEQGDSAMYLCASSLWQGNEKLFFGSGTQLSVL.